Each of the 8 T cell receptor beta chains below was sequenced from the same sample in a study of blood T cell repertoires in COVID-19. The method was immunoSEQ multiplex PCR; TCRdb's version includes in-frame clones alone and lacks a portion of them. The table records approximately 100,000 clones, around 86% of them present only once. The sample taken for sequencing was peripheral blood. The receptor set was obtained from a man aged 50 to 59 with acute or convalescent COVID-19.

Points on this clone: The identical CDR3 is also encoded by other nucleotide sequences in the sample. The CDR3 protein is CASSSGLAGSYEQYF. The DNA for the CDR3 is TGTGCCAGCAGCTCAGGACTAGCGGGGTCCTACGAGCAGTACTTC. The gene calls are TRBV5-4 and TRBJ2-7; 12 bases agree with TRBD2. The J segment lost 1 base and the V segment lost 3 bases, leaving 2 bases of the junction unmatched. CDR1 SGHNT and CDR2 YYREEE come from the germline V gene (reference sequence). This CDR3 has 15 residues.

The chain combines TRBV7-9 with TRBJ2-1; TRBD1 agrees at 7 bases. There are 17 residues in the CDR3. Germline V gene sequence: CDR1 SEHNR, CDR2 FQNEAQ (reference sequence). V was pared by 8 bases and J by 1 base, with 14 bases of the junction left unmatched. CDR3 sequence: CASETSNRGISYNEQFF. In DNA, the CDR3 is TGTGCCAGCGAAACCAGCAACAGGGGCATTTCCTACAATGAGCAGTTCTTC.

This chain links TRBV7-9 with TRBJ1-1, with TRBD1 as a possible D gene (5 bases). The V and J ends lost 1 base and 6 bases respectively, with 15 bases between them. Germline loops: CDR1 SEHNR, CDR2 FQNEAQ (reference sequence). This CDR3 has 15 amino acids. The CDR3 sequence: CASSLDGRGNPEAFF. The DNA for the CDR3 is TGTGCCAGCAGCTTAGACGGAAGGGGAAATCCTGAAGCTTTCTTT.

The chain recombines TRBV6-5 with TRBJ1-5, with a tentative D call TRBD1 (6 bases). Germline CDR1 and CDR2: MNHEY and SVGAGI. The CDR3 length is 15 residues. V lost 6 bases to trimming and J lost 2 bases, with 14 bases between them. This chain's CDR3 is CASSRGQMGNQPQHF. The CDR3 region has the DNA TGTGCCAGCAGCCGAGGACAGATGGGCAATCAGCCCCAGCATTTT.

This chain uses TRBV12-5 with TRBJ1-1; TRBD1 matches at 12 bases. The CDR3 is made up of 14 amino acids. In germline, CDR1 is LGHNT, CDR2 FRNRAP. The V gene end was trimmed by 6 bases and the J gene end by 3 bases; junction bases not matched to a gene: 2. The CDR3 here is CASGGTGGDTEAFF. The CDR3 DNA sequence: TGTGCTAGTGGGGGGACAGGGGGCGACACTGAAGCTTTCTTT.

V is TRBV5-1 and J is TRBJ1-2, with TRBD1 as a possible D gene (6 bases). The CDR3 has 14 residues. The germline V gene has CDR1 SGHRS and CDR2 YFSETQ. Trimming took off 0 bases at V and 5 bases at J, with 11 bases between the two ends. The CDR3 nucleotides read TGCGCCAGCAGCTTGGGACAGGAAGTTTATGGCTACACCTTC. This translates into CASSLGQEVYGYTF.

The chain employs TRBV6-5 and TRBJ1-2; D unclear. V dropped 2 bases and J dropped 5 bases, with 15 bases sitting between them. The CDR3 is 15 amino acids. The germline CDR1 and CDR2 sequences are MNHEY and SVGAGI. This chain's CDR3 is CASSYGSGHVYGYTF. The CDR3 region has the DNA TGTGCCAGCAGTTACGGGTCTGGGCACGTGTATGGCTACACCTTC.

This clone has only a few counts. This sequence joins TRBV3-1 (or the pseudogene TRBV3-2) and TRBJ2-7; D is possibly TRBD1 (7 bases). The length of the CDR3 is 16 residues. Per germline, CDR1 LGHDT and CDR2 YNNKEL (reference sequence). Trimming cost V 5 bases and J 5 bases, with 22 bases left between them. The CDR3 region has the DNA TGTGCCAGCAGCTTAGGGGGGATAGGGGGCTTGGACGAGCAGTACTTC. This translates into CASSLGGIGGLDEQYF.